This T cell receptor (beta chain) derives from a study of identical twins' blood T cells. Points from the study as a whole: Mainly, cloneset size products determined shared clonotypes, twins included.

As for this clonotype: Its antigen is currently unknown. Its ends do not fully match the called genes, so a read error is possible.

TCRdb called the 5' RACE reads again in MiXCR, with one record for every CDR3 protein. The sample contains 350,000 to 400,000 distinct CDR3 sequences, more than 25% of which appear only once. Likely shared infections and vaccines: all three twin pairs were reared together. CDR1 MNHEY and CDR2 SVGEGT come from the germline V gene. The CDR3 consists of 14 residues. Sequencing used PBMCs. The gene calls are TRBV6-2 or TRBV6-3 and TRBJ2-7, with TRBD2 matching over 10 bases. This clonotype was sampled from a woman aged 18-49 years in good health. For the CDR3, the DNA is TGTGCCATCAGTGCCGGGACTAGCGCTTACGAACAGTACTTC. Translating gives CAISAGTSAYEQYF.